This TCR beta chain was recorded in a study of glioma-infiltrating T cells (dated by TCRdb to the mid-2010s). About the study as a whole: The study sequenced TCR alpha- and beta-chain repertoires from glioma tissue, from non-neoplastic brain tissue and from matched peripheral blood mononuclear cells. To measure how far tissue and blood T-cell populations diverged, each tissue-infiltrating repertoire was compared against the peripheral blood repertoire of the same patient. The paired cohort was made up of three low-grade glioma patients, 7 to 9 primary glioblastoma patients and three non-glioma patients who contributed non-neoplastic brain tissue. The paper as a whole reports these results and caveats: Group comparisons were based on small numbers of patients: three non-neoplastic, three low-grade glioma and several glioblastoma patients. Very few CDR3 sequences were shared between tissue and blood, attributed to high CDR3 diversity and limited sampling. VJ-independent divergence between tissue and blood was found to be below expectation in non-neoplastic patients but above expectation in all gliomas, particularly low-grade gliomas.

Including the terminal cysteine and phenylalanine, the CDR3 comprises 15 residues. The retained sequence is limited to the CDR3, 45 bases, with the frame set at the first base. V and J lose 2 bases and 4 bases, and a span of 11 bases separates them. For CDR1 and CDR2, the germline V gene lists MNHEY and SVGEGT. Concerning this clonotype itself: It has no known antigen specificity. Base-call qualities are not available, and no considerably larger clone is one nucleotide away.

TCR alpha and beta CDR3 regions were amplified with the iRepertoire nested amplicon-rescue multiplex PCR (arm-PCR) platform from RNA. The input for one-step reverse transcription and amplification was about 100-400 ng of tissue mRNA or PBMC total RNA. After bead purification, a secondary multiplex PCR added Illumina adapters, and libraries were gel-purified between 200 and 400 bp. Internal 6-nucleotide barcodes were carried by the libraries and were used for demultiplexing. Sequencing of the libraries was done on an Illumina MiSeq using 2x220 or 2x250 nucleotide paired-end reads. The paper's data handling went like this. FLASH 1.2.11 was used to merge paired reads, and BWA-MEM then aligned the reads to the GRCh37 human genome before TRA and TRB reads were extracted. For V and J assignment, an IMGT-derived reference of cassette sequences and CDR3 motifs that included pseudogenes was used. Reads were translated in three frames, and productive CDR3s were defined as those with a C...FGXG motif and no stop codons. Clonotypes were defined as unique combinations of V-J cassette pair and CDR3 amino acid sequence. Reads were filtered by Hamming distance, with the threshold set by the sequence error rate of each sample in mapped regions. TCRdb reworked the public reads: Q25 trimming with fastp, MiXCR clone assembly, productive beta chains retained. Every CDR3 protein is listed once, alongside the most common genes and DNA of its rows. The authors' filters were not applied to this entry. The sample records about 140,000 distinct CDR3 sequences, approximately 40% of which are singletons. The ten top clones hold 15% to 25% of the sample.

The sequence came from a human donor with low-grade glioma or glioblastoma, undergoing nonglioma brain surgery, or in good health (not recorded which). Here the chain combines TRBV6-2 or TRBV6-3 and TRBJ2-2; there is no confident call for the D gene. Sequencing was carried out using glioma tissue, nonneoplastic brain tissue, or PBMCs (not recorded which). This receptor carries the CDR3 CASSYGSHITGELFF. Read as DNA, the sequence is TGTGCCAGCAGTTACGGGTCCCATATCACCGGGGAGCTGTTTTTT.